Presented here are 32 T cell receptor beta chains from one specimen sequenced in a study of T cells in Graves' hyperthyroidism and ophthalmopathy. TCR beta CDR3 sequences were amplified from RNA transcripts. The HTBI primer set drove a first-round RT-PCR of the TCR CDR3. TCRdb fed the multiplex PCR reads into MiXCR, producing one record per CDR3 protein. Of about 350,000 distinct CDR3 sequences in the sample, 17% were seen once. Sequencing was performed on blood. These receptors originate from a woman aged 25 to 39 with Graves' hyperthyroidism that later progressed to Graves' ophthalmopathy.

This clonotype came up many times. The chain uses TRBV20-1 and TRBJ2-7; tentatively, D is TRBD1 or TRBD2 (5 bases each). CDR1 is DFQATT and CDR2 is SNEGSKA in the germline V gene (reference sequence). This CDR3 is built from 15 residues. V was pared by 6 bases and J by 1 base, with 19 bases between. For the CDR3, the DNA is TGCAGTGCCTCCGGGGCAGCACAATTTTCCTACGAGCAGTACTTC. This gives the protein CSASGAAQFSYEQYF.

This clonotype was detected ten times or more. The chain joins TRBV29-1 to TRBJ1-1; D is perhaps TRBD1 (5 bases). Trimming removed 0 bases from V and 5 bases from J, with 10 bases in between. Germline lookup yields CDR1 SQVTM and CDR2 ANQGSEA. The CDR3 contains 13 residues. In DNA, the CDR3 is TGCAGCGTTGAAGATGGCGGGGGAACTGAAGCTTTCTTT. Protein product: CSVEDGGGTEAFF.

V is TRBV6-2 or TRBV6-3 and J is TRBJ2-1; 11 nucleotides line up with TRBD1. This CDR3 comprises 19 residues. Germline lookup yields CDR1 MNHEY and CDR2 SVGEGT. V dropped 0 bases and J dropped 8; count of bases not matched to a gene: 15. CDR3 sequence: CASSYSWSVGTGGGDEQFF. CDR3 sequence (DNA): TGTGCCAGCAGTTACTCTTGGAGTGTCGGGACAGGGGGTGGGGATGAGCAGTTCTTC.

The chain is built from TRBV7-9 and TRBJ2-7; D gene uncertain. Germline assignment: CDR1 SEHNR and CDR2 FQNEAQ (reference sequence). Trimming cost V 5 bases and J 3 bases, with 11 bases left between them. The CDR3 sequence is 13 residues long. Written as DNA, the CDR3 is TGTGCCAGCAGCCCAACTACTATCTACGAGCAGTACTTC. This sequence encodes CASSPTTIYEQYF.

This clonotype was seen ten or more times. The rearrangement uses TRBV27 and TRBJ2-7; TRBD2 matches 8 bases. V lost 6 bases to trimming and J lost 4 bases; unmatched junction nucleotides: 11. This CDR3 contains 15 residues. The germline gives CDR1 MNHEY, CDR2 SMNVEV (reference sequence). CDR3 nucleotides: TGTGCCAGCAGCCCCGCCGGCGGCGGGAGGTACGAGCAGTACTTC. Its protein product is CASSPAGGGRYEQYF.

The CDR3 DNA reads TGTGCCAGCAGCGCGAGACAGGGACGGGTAGAGACCCAGTACTTC. Translation gives CASSARQGRVETQYF. This chain links TRBV13 with TRBJ2-5; 7 bases line up with TRBD1. Germline values: CDR1 PRHDT, CDR2 FYEKMQ (reference sequence). The CDR3 sequence is 15 residues long. J gave up 4 bases and V 5 bases, and 10 bases lay outside the gene matches.

This clonotype was observed many times. The chain joins TRBV29-1 to TRBJ1-2; D is possibly TRBD1 (6 bases). The CDR3 extends over 14 amino acids. The V and J ends lost 1 base and 4 bases respectively, with 13 bases between them. The germline V gene encodes CDR1 SQVTM and CDR2 ANQGSEA. The CDR3: CSVEAGGHGYGYTF. The CDR3 DNA is TGCAGCGTTGAAGCCGGGGGGCATGGCTATGGCTACACCTTC. Supplemented by reference TRBV29-1 and TRBJ1-2, the full variable domain reads SAVISQKPSRDICQRGTSLTIQCQVDSQVTMMFWYRQQPGQSLTLIATANQGSEATYESGFVIDKFPISRPNLTFSTLTVSNMSPEDSSIYLCSVEAGGHGYGYTFGSGTRLTVV.

This clonotype showed up many times. The rearrangement uses TRBV2 and TRBJ2-5; 9 positions match TRBD1. Germline loops: CDR1 SNHLY, CDR2 FYNNEI. V was pared by 5 bases and J by 5 bases, with 6 bases of the junction left unmatched. This CDR3 is built from 14 residues. The CDR3 here is CASSSTGGGETQYF. CDR3 sequence (DNA): TGTGCCAGCAGTTCAACAGGGGGCGGGGAGACCCAGTACTTC.

This clonotype was observed many times. The gene calls are TRBV5-1 and TRBJ2-2; TRBD1 aligns across 7 bases. From germline, CDR1 is SGHRS and CDR2 YFSETQ. J gave up 1 base and V 4 bases, and 4 bases lay outside the gene matches. CDR3 length equals 15 residues. CDR3 DNA sequence: TGCGCCAGCAGCATCGGGACAGTGAACACCGGGGAGCTGTTTTTT. It translates to CASSIGTVNTGELFF.

This clonotype has a count of ten or more. The rearrangement uses TRBV6-5 and TRBJ2-7; TRBD1 matches 12 bases. CDR1 is MNHEY, CDR2 SVGAGI, per germline. CDR3 length: 17 residues. The V and J ends lost 1 base and 5 bases, in that order; junction bases with no gene match: 9. The CDR3 nucleotides are TGTGCCAGCAGTTACTGGAATTCCGGGACAGGGGGCGACGAGCAGTACTTC. Translation: CASSYWNSGTGGDEQYF.

This clonotype was seen ten or more times. The V and J genes are TRBV7-8 and TRBJ2-5, with TRBD1 matching 11 bases. This CDR3 comprises 18 residues. The germline gives CDR1 SGHVS, CDR2 FQNEAQ. The junction had 14 bases not matched to a gene; V was cut back by 4 bases and J by 4 bases. The CDR3 DNA reads TGTGCCAGCAGCTCTCTCGCGGGACAGGGGGACCAGGGAGAGACCCAGTACTTC. Residues: CASSSLAGQGDQGETQYF.

The V and J genes are TRBV2 and TRBJ1-6; D not resolved. The CDR3 consists of 14 residues. The germline V gene encodes CDR1 SNHLY and CDR2 FYNNEI. The ends were cut back, 7 bases at V and 7 bases at J, with 14 bases in the middle. The CDR3 DNA is TGTGCCAGCAACCCCCGGGTGGGCAATTCACCCCTCCACTTT. Its translation: CASNPRVGNSPLHF.

The CDR3 sequence is CASSQAGGPSGEQFF. CDR3 DNA: TGTGCCAGCAGTCAAGCGGGAGGGCCGTCCGGTGAGCAGTTCTTC. The chain carries TRBV12-3 or TRBV12-4 and TRBJ2-1; 10 nucleotides match TRBD2. Trimming removed 5 bases from V and 9 bases from J; junction bases left unmatched: 10. CDR3 length: 15 amino acids.

In its sample, this clonotype was seen many times. CDR3 protein: CASSFGGGPFTGELFF. DNA of the CDR3: TGTGCCAGCAGTTTCGGAGGGGGGCCGTTCACCGGGGAGCTGTTTTTT. The gene calls are TRBV28 and TRBJ2-2, with D perhaps assigned TRBD1 or TRBD2 (6 bases each). Between the trimmed V and J ends, which lost 3 bases and 4 bases, there was a span of 15 bases. Germline V gene data show CDR1 as MDHEN and CDR2 as SYDVKM. This CDR3 is 16 amino acids long.

This clonotype was seen a handful of times. The chain carries TRBV20-1 and TRBJ2-7; 8 nucleotides match TRBD2. After removal of 4 bases from V and 2 bases from J, the junction contained 4 bases not matched to a gene. The CDR3 length is 13 residues. From germline, CDR1 is DFQATT and CDR2 SNEGSKA (reference sequence). The CDR3, as DNA: TGCAGTGCTATTAGCGGGGAAACCTACGAGCAGTACTTC. Translation: CSAISGETYEQYF.

There are many counts of this clonotype. The rearrangement links TRBV6-6 to TRBJ1-1; D is undetermined. V lost 0 bases to trimming and J lost 0 bases, with 8 bases between them. In germline, CDR1 is MNHNY, CDR2 SVGAGI (reference sequence). CDR3 length: 15 residues. The CDR3 loop is CASSYSNSVNTEAFF. The CDR3 region has the DNA TGTGCCAGCAGTTACTCGAATTCAGTGAACACTGAAGCTTTCTTT.

The table lists this clonotype with many counts. The chain is built from TRBV28 and TRBJ2-5; 12 positions match TRBD2. The V gene end was trimmed by 4 bases and the J gene end by 4 bases; junction bases not matched to a gene: 7. CDR3 length: 16 residues. In germline, CDR1 is MDHEN, CDR2 SYDVKM. In DNA form, the CDR3 reads TGTGCCAGCAGTTCCCTAGCGGGGGGGCCTATAGAGACCCAGTACTTC. Its translation is CASSSLAGGPIETQYF.

The sample holds many counts of this clonotype. The chain joins TRBV20-1 to TRBJ1-5; 8 bases line up with TRBD1. CDR3 length: 16 amino acids. With V trimmed by 3 bases and J by 1 base, 8 bases remained unmatched. CDR1 DFQATT and CDR2 SNEGSKA come from the germline V gene (reference sequence). CDR3 DNA: TGCAGTGCTAGCAAGACAGGGGTAGTAAGCAATCAGCCCCAGCATTTT. Protein sequence: CSASKTGVVSNQPQHF.

The chain couples TRBV19 to TRBJ2-2, with a possible D match to TRBD1 (5 bases). Germline lookup yields CDR1 LNHDA and CDR2 SQIVND (reference sequence). V dropped 4 bases and J dropped 3 bases, with 9 bases sitting between them. The CDR3 covers 14 residues. The CDR3 coding sequence is TGTGCCAGTAGTAGTGCAGGGTACACCGGGGAGCTGTTTTTT. It is translated as CASSSAGYTGELFF.

This clonotype was detected ten times or more. The chain is built from TRBV27 and TRBJ2-5, with D tentatively TRBD1 or TRBD2 (5 bases each). Germline values: CDR1 MNHEY, CDR2 SMNVEV (reference sequence). CDR3 length: 13 amino acids. V lost 4 bases and J lost 3, with 9 bases in between. CDR3 coding DNA: TGTGCCAGCAGTTCTGGGACGGAAGAGACCCAGTACTTC. Its translation: CASSSGTEETQYF.

This clonotype was detected ten times or more. The CDR3 loop reads CASSPKWQGEAGELFF. CDR3 DNA: TGTGCCAGCAGTCCCAAATGGCAAGGGGAAGCCGGGGAGCTGTTTTTT. The chain carries TRBV12-3 or TRBV12-4 and TRBJ2-2, with a tentative D call TRBD1 (5 bases). The CDR3 extends over 16 amino acids. The V end was cut by 5 bases, the J end by 6 bases, with 19 bases between.

The CDR3 bases are TGTGCCAGCAGCTCCTCATCCGGGACTAGCGGCTCCTACAATGAGCAGTTCTTC. This sequence encodes CASSSSSGTSGSYNEQFF. The V gene is TRBV7-2, the J gene TRBJ2-1; 11 bases align to TRBD2. The CDR3 runs to 18 residues. With 4 bases clipped from V and 0 bases from J, the junction kept 8 bases outside the gene matches. Per germline, CDR1 SGHTA and CDR2 FQGNSA.

This clonotype was recorded only once. A read error may explain this, as a much larger clone is one base away. The genes are TRBV6-2 or TRBV6-3 and TRBJ1-2; 9 bases agree with TRBD1. Germline V gene sequence: CDR1 MNHEY, CDR2 SVGEGT. This CDR3 contains 16 residues. In DNA, the CDR3 is TGTGCCAGCAGTTACGACAGGGGGTCGGATCACTATGGCCACACCTTC. It codes for CASSYDRGSDHYGHTF.

The chain recombines TRBV5-4 with TRBJ1-2, with 8 bases aligning to TRBD1. The V gene end was trimmed by 4 bases and the J gene end by 7 bases; junction bases not matched to a gene: 6. The CDR3 sequence is 13 residues long. Germline loops: CDR1 SGHNT, CDR2 YYREEE (reference sequence). The CDR3 sequence: CASSDRGRSGYTF. As DNA, the CDR3 is TGTGCCAGCAGCGACAGGGGTAGGTCTGGCTACACCTTC.

On this clonotype itself: At one end, the junction sequence differs from germline, possibly due to a read error. The chain carries TRBV12-3 or TRBV12-4 and TRBJ2-2; perhaps TRBD2 as D (5 bases). The CDR3 has 13 amino acids. The CDR3, as DNA: TGTGCCAGCAGCATTAACTATGCCGGGGAGCTGTTTTTC. Amino acid sequence: CASSINYAGELFF.

This clonotype was recorded many times. V gene TRBV7-2 combines with J gene TRBJ1-2; TRBD1 agrees at 9 bases. Germline V gene data show CDR1 as SGHTA and CDR2 as FQGNSA. V gave up 3 bases and J gave up 8 bases; unmatched junction bases: 10. The CDR3 consists of 15 residues. Here the CDR3 reads CASSFSPGQGWGYTF. As DNA, the CDR3 is TGTGCCAGCAGCTTCTCGCCGGGACAGGGATGGGGCTACACCTTC.

The table lists this clonotype with a few counts. The chain combines TRBV7-9 with TRBJ2-4; D is unclear. The V and J ends lost 5 bases and 3 bases respectively, with 8 bases between them. The CDR3 extends over 13 amino acids. The germline CDR1 and CDR2 sequences are SEHNR and FQNEAQ (reference sequence). CDR3 residues: CASSPTLKNIQYF. As DNA, the CDR3 is TGTGCCAGCAGCCCCACCCTCAAAAACATTCAGTACTTC. Filled out from reference TRBV7-9 and TRBJ2-4, the complete variable domain reads DTGVSQNPRHKITKRGQNVTFRCDPISEHNRLYWYRQTLGQGPEFLTYFQNEAQLEKSRLLSDRFSAERPKGSFSTLEIQRTEQGDSAMYLCASSPTLKNIQYFGAGTRLSVL.

This clonotype was seen a few times. The chain couples TRBV15 to TRBJ2-4, with 8 bases aligning to TRBD2. The germline gives CDR1 LNHNV, CDR2 YYDKDF (reference sequence). J gave up 5 bases and V 1 base, and 16 bases lay outside the gene matches. The length of the CDR3 is 19 residues. The CDR3 here is CATSRALVFGGGLENIQYF. The CDR3 DNA follows: TGTGCCACCAGCAGAGCGCTGGTGTTCGGGGGGGGCCTCGAAAACATTCAGTACTTC. Together with reference TRBV15 and TRBJ2-4, the CDR3 gives the full variable domain: DAMVIQNPRYQVTQFGKPVTLSCSQTLNHNVMYWYQQKSSQAPKLLFHYYDKDFNNEADTPDNFQSRRPNTSFCFLDIRSPGLGDTAMYLCATSRALVFGGGLENIQYFGAGTRLSVL.

This clonotype was seen at least ten times. J is TRBJ2-7 and V is TRBV7-9; D remains ambiguous. Germline V gene lookup returns CDR1 SEHNR and CDR2 FQNEAQ (reference sequence). Between the trimmed V and J ends, which lost 5 bases and 2 bases, there was a span of 7 bases. This CDR3 spans 12 amino acids. The CDR3, as DNA: TGTGCCAGCAGCACCCGCCCCTACGAGCAGTACTTC. This sequence encodes CASSTRPYEQYF.

The chain joins TRBV4-1 to TRBJ2-5, with 8 bases identical to TRBD1. In germline, CDR1 is MGHRA, CDR2 YSYEKL. V lost 0 bases and J lost 5; bases outside the gene matches: 11. This CDR3 has 17 residues. CDR3 DNA sequence: TGCGCCAGCAGCCAAGAAGGTCTCGGACAGGGATGGGAGACCCAGTACTTC. Translated: CASSQEGLGQGWETQYF.

At least ten counts were recorded for this clonotype. CDR3 bases: TGTGCCAGCAGTGAATGGCGGGGGAAGTTGGATGAAAAACTGTTTTTT. It is translated as CASSEWRGKLDEKLFF. V and J are TRBV6-1 and TRBJ1-4; possible D gene TRBD1, 5 bases. This CDR3 region has 16 residues. From germline, CDR1 is MNHNS and CDR2 SASEGT. V was shortened by 2 bases and J by 6 bases, with 16 bases between the two germline ends.

This clonotype was observed many times. The chain couples TRBV12-3 or TRBV12-4 to TRBJ2-4; possibly TRBD1 for D (6 bases). The CDR3 consists of 13 residues. Trimming pared 6 bases from V and 7 bases from J, leaving 13 bases between. CDR3 DNA sequence: TGTGCCAGCAGCCAATCAGGGGATAACATTCAGTACTTC. It codes for CASSQSGDNIQYF.